In its sample, the clone carrying this TCR beta chain was seen a few times. Amplification of TCR beta CDR3 regions was performed using RNA transcripts as template. During a first-round RT-PCR of the TCR CDR3, the HTBI primer set was used. TCRdb re-derived calls from the multiplex PCR reads in MiXCR, one entry per CDR3 protein. The table includes about 360,000 distinct CDR3 sequences, less than 15% detected once. The data stem from a study of T cells in Graves' hyperthyroidism and ophthalmopathy. This CDR3 is built from 11 residues. V dropped 11 bases and J dropped 4 bases, with 9 bases sitting between them.

The chain joins TRBV12-3 or TRBV12-4 to TRBJ1-3; D is undetermined. Sequencing input: blood. The clonotype comes from a woman aged 18-35 years with Graves' hyperthyroidism. CDR3 nucleotide sequence: TGTGCCTTGCGTTCGGGAAACACCATATATTTT. It is translated as CALRSGNTIYF.